This TCR beta chain came from a study of shared clonotypes between healthy human individuals. Study conclusions and caveats: Naive subsets generally had larger estimated richness than memory subsets.

Naive CD8 cells, CD45RO-negative and positively selected for CCR7, excluded terminally differentiated effector memory CD45RA+ cells. In the sorted-subset replicate PCRs, 200 ng DNA, 25,000 to 30,000 T cell genomes, was used. TCRdb keeps only in-frame clones here, not all; method: immunoSEQ multiplex PCR. The sample contains about 2.2 million clones, about 93% of which appear only once. This CDR3 comprises 15 residues. V lost 6 bases and J lost 0, with 12 bases in between. The germline gives CDR1 MGHRA, CDR2 YSYEKL. Of note for this clone: The antigen is undetermined.

The sequence came from a man aged 18-30 years in good health. Some clones in this sample may be carry-over from other donors' samples. The chain recombines TRBV4-1 with TRBJ1-5; D possibly corresponds to TRBD1 (5 bases). The sequenced sample was naive CD8+ T cells from PBMCs. The CDR3 reads CASRFGGDSNQPQHF. The CDR3 coding sequence is TGCGCCAGCAGGTTTGGGGGGGATAGCAATCAGCCCCAGCATTTT.